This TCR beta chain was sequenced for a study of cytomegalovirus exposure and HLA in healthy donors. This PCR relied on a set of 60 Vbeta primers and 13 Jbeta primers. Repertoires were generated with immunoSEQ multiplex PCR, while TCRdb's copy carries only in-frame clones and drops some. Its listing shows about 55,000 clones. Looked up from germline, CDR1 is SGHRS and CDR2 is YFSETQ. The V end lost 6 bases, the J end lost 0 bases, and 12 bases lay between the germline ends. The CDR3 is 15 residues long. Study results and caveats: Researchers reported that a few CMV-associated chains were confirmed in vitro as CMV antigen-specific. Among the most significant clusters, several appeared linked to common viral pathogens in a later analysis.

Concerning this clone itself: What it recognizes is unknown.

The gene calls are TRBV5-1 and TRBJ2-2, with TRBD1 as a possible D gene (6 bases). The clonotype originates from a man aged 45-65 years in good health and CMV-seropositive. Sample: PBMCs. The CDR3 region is CASTVGASNTGELFF. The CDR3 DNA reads TGCGCCAGCACGGTGGGGGCGTCGAACACCGGGGAGCTGTTTTTT.